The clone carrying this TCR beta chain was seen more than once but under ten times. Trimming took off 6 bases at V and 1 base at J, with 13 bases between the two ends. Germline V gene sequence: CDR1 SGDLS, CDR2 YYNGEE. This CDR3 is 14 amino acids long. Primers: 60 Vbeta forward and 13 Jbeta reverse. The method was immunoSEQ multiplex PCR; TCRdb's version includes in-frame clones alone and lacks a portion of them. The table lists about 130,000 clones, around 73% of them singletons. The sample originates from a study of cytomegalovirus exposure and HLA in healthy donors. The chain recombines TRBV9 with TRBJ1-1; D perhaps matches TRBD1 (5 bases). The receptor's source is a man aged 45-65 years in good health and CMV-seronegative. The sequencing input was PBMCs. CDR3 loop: CASTKGLGNTEAFF. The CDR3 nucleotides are TGTGCCAGCACTAAGGGGCTAGGGAACACTGAAGCTTTCTTT.